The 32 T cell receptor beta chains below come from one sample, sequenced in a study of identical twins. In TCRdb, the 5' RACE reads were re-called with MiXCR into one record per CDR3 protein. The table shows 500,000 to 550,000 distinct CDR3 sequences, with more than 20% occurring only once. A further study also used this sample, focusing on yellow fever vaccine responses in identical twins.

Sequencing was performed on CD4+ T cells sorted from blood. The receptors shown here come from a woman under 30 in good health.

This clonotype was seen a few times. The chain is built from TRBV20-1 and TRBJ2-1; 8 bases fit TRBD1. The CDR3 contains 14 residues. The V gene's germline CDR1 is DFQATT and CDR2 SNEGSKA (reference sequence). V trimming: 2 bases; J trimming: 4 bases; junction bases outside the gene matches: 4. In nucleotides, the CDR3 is TGCAGTGCTAGATCAGGGGGCGCGTACAATGAGCAGTTCTTC. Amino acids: CSARSGGAYNEQFF.

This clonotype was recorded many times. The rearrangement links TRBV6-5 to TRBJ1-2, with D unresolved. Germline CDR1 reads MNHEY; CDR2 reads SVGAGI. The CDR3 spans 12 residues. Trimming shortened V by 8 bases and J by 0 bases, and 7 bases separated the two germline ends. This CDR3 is CASYGANYGYTF. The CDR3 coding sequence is TGTGCCAGCTACGGAGCTAACTATGGCTACACCTTC.

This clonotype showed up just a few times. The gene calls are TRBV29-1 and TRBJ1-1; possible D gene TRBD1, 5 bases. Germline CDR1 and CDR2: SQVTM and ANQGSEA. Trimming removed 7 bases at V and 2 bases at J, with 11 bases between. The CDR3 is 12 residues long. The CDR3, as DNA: TGCAGCGGAAAGACAGTAAACACTGAAGCTTTCTTT. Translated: CSGKTVNTEAFF.

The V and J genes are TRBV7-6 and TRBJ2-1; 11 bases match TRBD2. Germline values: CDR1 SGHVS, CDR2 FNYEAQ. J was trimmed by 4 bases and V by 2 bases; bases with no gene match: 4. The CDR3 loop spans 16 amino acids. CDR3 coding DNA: TGTGCCAGCAGCTTAACGGGACTAGCGGTATACAATGAGCAGTTCTTC. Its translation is CASSLTGLAVYNEQFF.

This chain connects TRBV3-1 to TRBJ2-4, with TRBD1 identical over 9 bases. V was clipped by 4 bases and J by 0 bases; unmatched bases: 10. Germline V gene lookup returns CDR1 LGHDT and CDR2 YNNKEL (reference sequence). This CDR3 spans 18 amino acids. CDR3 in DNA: TGTGCCAGCAGCCGTCCCGGGACAGGGCTGGGAGCCAAAAACATTCAGTACTTC. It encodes CASSRPGTGLGAKNIQYF.

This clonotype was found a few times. In nucleotides, the CDR3 is TGCAGTGCTACGCGACAGGGCCATCAAGAGACCCAGTACTTC. Its protein is CSATRQGHQETQYF. The chain couples TRBV20-1 to TRBJ2-5, with 7 nucleotides matching TRBD1. Unmatched junction bases numbered 7, after V lost 4 bases and J lost 2 bases. Germline-derived CDR1 and CDR2 are DFQATT and SNEGSKA (reference sequence). The CDR3 sequence is 14 residues long.

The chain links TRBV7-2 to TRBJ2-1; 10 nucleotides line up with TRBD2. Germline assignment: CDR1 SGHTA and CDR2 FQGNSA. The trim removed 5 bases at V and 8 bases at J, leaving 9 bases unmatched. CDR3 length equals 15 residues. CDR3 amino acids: CASSRSSGSTYEQFF. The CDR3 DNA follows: TGTGCCAGCAGCCGATCTAGCGGGAGTACGTATGAGCAGTTCTTC.

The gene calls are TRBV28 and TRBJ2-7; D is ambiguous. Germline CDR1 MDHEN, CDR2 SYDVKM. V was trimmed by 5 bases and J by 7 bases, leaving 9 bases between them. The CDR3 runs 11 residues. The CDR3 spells CASSPRGEQYF. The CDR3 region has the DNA TGTGCCAGCAGTCCCCGCGGAGAGCAGTACTTC. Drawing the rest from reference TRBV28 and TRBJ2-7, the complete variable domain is DVKVTQSSRYLVKRTGEKVFLECVQDMDHENMFWYRQDPGLGLRLIYFSYDVKMKEKGDIPEGYSVSREKKERFSLILESASTNQTSMYLCASSPRGEQYFGPGTRLTVT.

This CDR3 is CASTHRASRETQYF. CDR3 nucleotides: TGTGCCAGCACTCACCGGGCTAGCAGGGAGACCCAGTACTTC. The V gene is TRBV6-1, the J gene TRBJ2-5, with D possibly TRBD2 on 5 matching bases. CDR1 is MNHNS, CDR2 SASEGT, per germline. V was pared by 7 bases and J by 5 bases, with 17 bases between. The CDR3 is made up of 14 amino acids.

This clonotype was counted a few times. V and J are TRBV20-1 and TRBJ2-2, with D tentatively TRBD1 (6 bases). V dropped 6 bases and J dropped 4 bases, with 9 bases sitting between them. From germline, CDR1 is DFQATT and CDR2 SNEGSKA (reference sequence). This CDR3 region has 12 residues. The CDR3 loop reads CSASQGTGELFF. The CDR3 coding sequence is TGCAGTGCGTCACAGGGCACCGGGGAGCTGTTTTTT.

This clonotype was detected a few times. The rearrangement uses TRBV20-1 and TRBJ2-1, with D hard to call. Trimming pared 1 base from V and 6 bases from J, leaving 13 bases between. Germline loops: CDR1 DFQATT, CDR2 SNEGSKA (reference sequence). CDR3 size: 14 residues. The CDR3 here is CSARARHLPNEQFF. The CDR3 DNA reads TGCAGTGCTAGAGCACGCCACCTCCCCAATGAGCAGTTCTTC.

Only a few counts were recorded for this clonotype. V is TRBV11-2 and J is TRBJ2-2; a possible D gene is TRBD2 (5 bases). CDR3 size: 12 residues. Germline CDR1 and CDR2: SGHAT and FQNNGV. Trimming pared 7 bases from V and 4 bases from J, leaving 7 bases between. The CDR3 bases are TGTGCCAGCATAGGAGGCACCGGGGAGCTGTTTTTT. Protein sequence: CASIGGTGELFF.

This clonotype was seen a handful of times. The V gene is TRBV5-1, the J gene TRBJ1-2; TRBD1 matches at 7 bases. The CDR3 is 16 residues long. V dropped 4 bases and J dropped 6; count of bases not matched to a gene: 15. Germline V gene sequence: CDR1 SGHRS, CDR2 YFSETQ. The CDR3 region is CASSRGTAQSWDGYTF. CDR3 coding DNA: TGCGCCAGCAGCCGCGGGACAGCTCAGAGTTGGGATGGCTACACCTTC.

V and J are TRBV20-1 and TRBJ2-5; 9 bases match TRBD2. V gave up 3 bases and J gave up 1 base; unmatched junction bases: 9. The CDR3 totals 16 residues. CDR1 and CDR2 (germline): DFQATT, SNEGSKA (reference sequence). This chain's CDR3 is CSARARLAALQETQYF. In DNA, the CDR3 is TGCAGTGCTAGGGCTAGACTAGCGGCCCTCCAAGAGACCCAGTACTTC.

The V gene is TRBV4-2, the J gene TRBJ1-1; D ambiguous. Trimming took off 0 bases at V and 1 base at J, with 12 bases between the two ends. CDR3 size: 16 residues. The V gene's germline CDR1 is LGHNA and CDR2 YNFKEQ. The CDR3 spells CASSQDWAGSNTEAFF. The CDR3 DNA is TGTGCCAGCAGCCAAGATTGGGCGGGATCGAACACTGAAGCTTTCTTT.

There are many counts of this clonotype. CDR3 in DNA: TGCAGTGGGTGGACTAGCGGGACCTCCTACAATGAGCAGTTCTTC. It translates to CSGWTSGTSYNEQFF. The V gene is TRBV20-1, the J gene TRBJ2-1; 12 nucleotides agree with TRBD2. Germline CDR1 and CDR2: DFQATT and SNEGSKA (reference sequence). CDR3 length: 15 residues. J was trimmed by 0 bases and V by 7 bases; bases with no gene match: 4.

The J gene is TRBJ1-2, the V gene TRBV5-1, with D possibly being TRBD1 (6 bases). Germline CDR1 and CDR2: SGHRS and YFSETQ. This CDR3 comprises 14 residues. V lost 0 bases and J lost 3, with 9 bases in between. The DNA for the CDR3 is TGCGCCAGCAGCTTGGGGACAGAGTACTATGGCTACACCTTC. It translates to CASSLGTEYYGYTF.

The DNA of the CDR3 is TGTGCCAGCAGGTCCCCCCCGGACACTGAAGCTTTCTTT. It specifies CASRSPPDTEAFF. The chain couples TRBV11-2 to TRBJ1-1; D uncertain. Trimming took 6 bases from V and 3 from J, leaving 11 bases between them. The CDR3 sequence is 13 residues long. Germline loops: CDR1 SGHAT, CDR2 FQNNGV.

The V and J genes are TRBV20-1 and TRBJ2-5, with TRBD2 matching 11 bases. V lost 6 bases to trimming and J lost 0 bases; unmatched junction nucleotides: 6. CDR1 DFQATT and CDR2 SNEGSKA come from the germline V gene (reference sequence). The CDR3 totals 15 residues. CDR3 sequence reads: CSASGTSGNQETQYF. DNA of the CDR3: TGCAGTGCCAGCGGGACTAGCGGCAACCAAGAGACCCAGTACTTC.

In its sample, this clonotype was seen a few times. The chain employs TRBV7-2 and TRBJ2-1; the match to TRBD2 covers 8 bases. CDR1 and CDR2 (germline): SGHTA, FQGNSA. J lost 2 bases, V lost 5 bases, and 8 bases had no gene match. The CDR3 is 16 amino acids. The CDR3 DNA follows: TGTGCCAGCAGCATTTACGGGGGGGCCACCTACAATGAGCAGTTCTTC. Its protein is CASSIYGGATYNEQFF. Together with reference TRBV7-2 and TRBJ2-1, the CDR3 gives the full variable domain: GAGVSQSPSNKVTEKGKDVELRCDPISGHTALYWYRQSLGQGLEFLIYFQGNSAPDKSGLPSDRFSAERTGGSVSTLTIQRTQQEDSAVYLCASSIYGGATYNEQFFGPGTRLTVL.

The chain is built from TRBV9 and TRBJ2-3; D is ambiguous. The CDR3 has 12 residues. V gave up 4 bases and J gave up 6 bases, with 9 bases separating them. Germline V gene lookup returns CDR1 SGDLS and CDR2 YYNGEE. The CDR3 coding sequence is TGTGCCAGCAGCCCTCATGTCGATACGCAGTATTTT. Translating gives CASSPHVDTQYF.

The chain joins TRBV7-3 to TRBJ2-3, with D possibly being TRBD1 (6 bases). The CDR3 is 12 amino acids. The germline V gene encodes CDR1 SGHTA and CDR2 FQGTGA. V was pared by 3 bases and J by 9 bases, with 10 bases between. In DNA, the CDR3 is TGTGCCAGCAGCTTGGGGCAGGGGACGCAGTATTTT. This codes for CASSLGQGTQYF. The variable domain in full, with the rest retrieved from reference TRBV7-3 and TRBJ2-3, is GAGVSQTPSNKVTEKGKYVELRCDPISGHTALYWYRQSLGQGPEFLIYFQGTGAADDSGLPNDRFFAVRPEGSVSTLKIQRTERGDSAVYLCASSLGQGTQYFGPGTRLTVL.

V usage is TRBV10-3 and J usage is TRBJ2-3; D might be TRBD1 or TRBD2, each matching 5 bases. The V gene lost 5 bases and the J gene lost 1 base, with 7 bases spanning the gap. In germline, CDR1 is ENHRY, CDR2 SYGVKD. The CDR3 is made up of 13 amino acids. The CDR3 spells CAISRDRTDTQYF. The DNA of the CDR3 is TGTGCCATCAGTCGGGACCGCACAGATACGCAGTATTTT.

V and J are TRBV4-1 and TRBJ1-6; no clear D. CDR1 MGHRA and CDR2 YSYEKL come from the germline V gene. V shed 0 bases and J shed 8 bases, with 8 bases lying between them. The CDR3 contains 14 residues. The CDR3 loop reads CASSQDQQYSPLHF. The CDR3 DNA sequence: TGCGCCAGCAGCCAAGATCAGCAGTATTCACCCCTCCACTTT.

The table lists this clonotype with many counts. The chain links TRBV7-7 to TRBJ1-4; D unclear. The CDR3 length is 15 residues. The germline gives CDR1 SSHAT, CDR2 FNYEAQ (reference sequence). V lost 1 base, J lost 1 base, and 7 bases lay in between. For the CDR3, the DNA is TGTGCCAGCAGCTTAGAGGGCGGAACTAATGAAAAACTGTTTTTT. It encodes CASSLEGGTNEKLFF.

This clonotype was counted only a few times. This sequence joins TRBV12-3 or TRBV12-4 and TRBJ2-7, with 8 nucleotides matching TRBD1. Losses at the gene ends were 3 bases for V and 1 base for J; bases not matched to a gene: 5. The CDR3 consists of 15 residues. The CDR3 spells CASSLEDRVSYEQYF. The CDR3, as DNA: TGTGCCAGCAGTTTGGAGGACAGGGTTTCCTACGAGCAGTACTTC.

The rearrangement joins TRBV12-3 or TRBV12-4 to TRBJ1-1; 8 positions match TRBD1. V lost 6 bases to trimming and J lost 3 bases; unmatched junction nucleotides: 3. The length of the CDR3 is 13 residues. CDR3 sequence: CASRETGDTEAFF. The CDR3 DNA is TGTGCCAGCAGAGAGACAGGGGACACTGAAGCTTTCTTT.

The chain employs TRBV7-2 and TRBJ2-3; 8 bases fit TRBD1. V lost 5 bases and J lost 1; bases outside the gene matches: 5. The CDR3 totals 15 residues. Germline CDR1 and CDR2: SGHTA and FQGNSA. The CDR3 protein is CASSLRGLGTDTQYF. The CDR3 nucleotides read TGTGCCAGCAGCCTCAGGGGGCTTGGCACAGATACGCAGTATTTT.

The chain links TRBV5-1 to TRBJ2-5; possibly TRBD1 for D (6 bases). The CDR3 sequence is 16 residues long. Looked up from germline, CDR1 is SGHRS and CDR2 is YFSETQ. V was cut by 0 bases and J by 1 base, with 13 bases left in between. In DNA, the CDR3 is TGCGCCAGCAGCTTGGGTGGGGGCGCGGTCCAAGAGACCCAGTACTTC. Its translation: CASSLGGGAVQETQYF.

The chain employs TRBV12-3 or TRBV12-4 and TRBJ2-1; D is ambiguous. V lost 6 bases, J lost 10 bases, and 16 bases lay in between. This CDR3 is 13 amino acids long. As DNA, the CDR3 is TGTGCCAGCAGCCCCCCTGGCGGTGGGGAGCAGTTCTTC. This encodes CASSPPGGGEQFF.

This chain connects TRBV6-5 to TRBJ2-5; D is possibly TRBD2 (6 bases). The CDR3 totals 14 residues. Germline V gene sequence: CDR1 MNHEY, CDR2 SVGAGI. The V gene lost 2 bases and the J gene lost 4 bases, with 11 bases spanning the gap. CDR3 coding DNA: TGTGCCAGCAGTTACCGCGGGGCCTCAGAGACCCAGTACTTC. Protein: CASSYRGASETQYF.

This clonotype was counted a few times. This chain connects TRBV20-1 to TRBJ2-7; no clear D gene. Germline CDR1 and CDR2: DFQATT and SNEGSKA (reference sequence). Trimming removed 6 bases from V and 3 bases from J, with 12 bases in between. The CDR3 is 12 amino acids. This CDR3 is CSASTDRYEQYV. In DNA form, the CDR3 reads TGCAGTGCGAGTACAGATCGCTACGAGCAGTACGTC.